A single sample gave rise to the 26 T cell receptor beta chains below, sequenced in a study of cytomegalovirus exposure and HLA in healthy donors. PCR primers comprised 60 Vbeta and 13 Jbeta primers. Only in-frame clones appear in the TCRdb table, and some are missing; sequencing was by immunoSEQ multiplex PCR. The repertoire holds under 150,000 clones, with roughly 80% as singletons. Sequenced input: PBMCs. These receptor sequences come from a woman in her forties or fifties in good health and CMV-seropositive.

The V gene is TRBV28, the J gene TRBJ1-2; D possibly corresponds to TRBD1 (5 bases). V was clipped by 5 bases and J by 2 bases, with 12 bases between them. CDR1 MDHEN and CDR2 SYDVKM come from the germline V gene. The length of the CDR3 is 14 residues. The CDR3 region has the DNA TGTGCCAGCAGTCCAAGGGGCAGAAACTATGGCTACACCTTC. It translates to CASSPRGRNYGYTF.

V usage is TRBV5-1 and J usage is TRBJ2-3; possible D gene TRBD1, 5 bases. Germline-derived CDR1 and CDR2 are SGHRS and YFSETQ. The CDR3 is 16 amino acids. Between the trimmed V and J ends, which lost 2 bases and 4 bases, there was a span of 17 bases. CDR3 coding DNA: TGCGCCAGCAGCTTTCGTGGGGCGGCCACGGCAGATACGCAGTATTTT. It specifies CASSFRGAATADTQYF.

This clone has more than one count but fewer than ten. The V and J genes are TRBV28 and TRBJ1-2; D might be TRBD1 (6 bases). Trimming cost V 4 bases and J 3 bases, with 12 bases left between them. The CDR3 contains 14 residues. Germline CDR1 MDHEN, CDR2 SYDVKM. CDR3 bases: TGTGCCAGCAGTTCACAGGACAGACACTATGGCTACACCTTC. Its protein is CASSSQDRHYGYTF.

V is TRBV19 and J is TRBJ2-2; 8 nucleotides align to TRBD1. CDR1 and CDR2 from the germline V gene are LNHDA and SQIVND (reference sequence). V gave up 9 bases and J gave up 6 bases; unmatched junction bases: 12. The CDR3 totals 15 residues. CDR3 region: CASRQGHIFPGELFF. The CDR3 coding sequence is TGTGCCAGCAGACAGGGGCATATTTTCCCCGGGGAGCTGTTTTTT.

The chain links TRBV6-5 to TRBJ2-7, with D tentatively TRBD2 (6 bases). This CDR3 spans 15 amino acids. CDR1 and CDR2 from the germline V gene are MNHEY and SVGAGI. V was pared by 6 bases and J by 0 bases, with 15 bases between. CDR3 protein: CASRMGLASSYEQYF. CDR3 DNA: TGTGCCAGCAGAATGGGGCTAGCGAGCTCCTACGAGCAGTACTTC.

V and J are TRBV9 and TRBJ2-3, with 7 bases lining up with TRBD1. Germline-derived CDR1 and CDR2 are SGDLS and YYNGEE. This CDR3 is 15 amino acids long. Unmatched junction bases numbered 6, after V lost 5 bases and J lost 0 bases. Here the CDR3 reads CASSEGQSSTDTQYF. The CDR3 bases are TGTGCCAGCAGTGAGGGACAGTCTAGCACAGATACGCAGTATTTT.

This clone was observed a few times. This chain joins TRBV7-2 and TRBJ2-5; 16 bases are shared with TRBD2. Germline lookup yields CDR1 SGHTA and CDR2 FQGNSA. With V trimmed by 4 bases and J by 2 bases, 1 base remained unmatched. The CDR3 totals 16 residues. CDR3 bases: TGTGCCAGCAGCTCGGGACTAGCGGGGGGGCAAGAGACCCAGTACTTC. Its translation: CASSSGLAGGQETQYF.

The rearrangement joins TRBV7-3 to TRBJ2-3; D gene uncertain. Germline CDR1 SGHTA, CDR2 FQGTGA. Trimming cost V 7 bases and J 0 bases, with 8 bases left between them. The CDR3 contains 13 residues. CDR3 protein: CASKTTSTDTQYF. CDR3 DNA: TGTGCCAGCAAGACAACTAGCACAGATACGCAGTATTTT.

In its sample, this clone was seen a few times. This chain links TRBV5-4 with TRBJ1-1; no firm D call. The CDR3 loop spans 15 amino acids. V was shortened by 0 bases and J by 0 bases, with 9 bases between the two germline ends. The V gene's germline CDR1 is SGHNT and CDR2 YYREEE (reference sequence). The CDR3 sequence: CASSLAGTVNTEAFF. DNA of the CDR3: TGTGCCAGCAGCTTGGCTGGAACAGTGAACACTGAAGCTTTCTTT.

This sequence joins TRBV7-9 and TRBJ2-7; TRBD1 matches 10 bases. The V gene's germline CDR1 is SEHNR and CDR2 FQNEAQ (reference sequence). V was clipped by 5 bases and J by 3 bases; unmatched bases: 1. CDR3 length: 13 residues. CDR3 in amino acids: CASSGQGVYEQYF. CDR3 bases: TGTGCCAGCAGCGGACAGGGGGTCTACGAGCAGTACTTC. Filled out from reference TRBV7-9 and TRBJ2-7, the complete variable domain reads DTGVSQNPRHKITKRGQNVTFRCDPISEHNRLYWYRQTLGQGPEFLTYFQNEAQLEKSRLLSDRFSAERPKGSFSTLEIQRTEQGDSAMYLCASSGQGVYEQYFGPGTRLTVT.

This chain uses TRBV6-1 with TRBJ2-5, with a possible D match to TRBD2 (5 bases). Germline CDR1 is MNHNS and CDR2 is SASEGT. Trimming took 7 bases from V and 2 from J, leaving 17 bases between them. The CDR3 extends over 15 amino acids. CDR3 residues: CASNNPPGGQETQYF. CDR3 in DNA: TGTGCCAGCAATAACCCCCCAGGAGGTCAAGAGACCCAGTACTTC.

The chain couples TRBV27 to TRBJ2-1, with TRBD2 as a possible D gene (6 bases). The V end lost 3 bases, the J end lost 3 bases, and 12 bases lay between the germline ends. CDR1 is MNHEY and CDR2 is SMNVEV in the germline V gene (reference sequence). CDR3 size: 15 residues. In nucleotides, the CDR3 is TGTGCCAGCAGTTTTGTGGGGGGACTCTACAATGAGCAGTTCTTC. Translation: CASSFVGGLYNEQFF.

V gene TRBV5-1 combines with J gene TRBJ2-6; weak D call: TRBD2 (5 bases). Germline CDR1 and CDR2: SGHRS and YFSETQ. The CDR3 has 16 residues. V gave up 1 base and J gave up 0 bases, with 8 bases separating them. The CDR3 is CASSLLTSSGANVLTF. CDR3 in DNA: TGCGCCAGCAGCTTGCTCACTAGCTCTGGGGCCAACGTCCTGACTTTC. The full variable domain, rest sourced from reference TRBV5-1 and TRBJ2-6, is KAGVTQTPRYLIKTRGQQVTLSCSPISGHRSVSWYQQTPGQGLQFLFEYFSETQRNKGNFPGRFSGRQFSNSRSEMNVSTLELGDSALYLCASSLLTSSGANVLTFGAGSRLTVL.

This clone was counted only a few times. This chain connects TRBV5-6 to TRBJ1-5; the D gene is possibly TRBD1 (5 bases). There are 15 residues in the CDR3. Trimming shortened V by 4 bases and J by 3 bases, and 14 bases separated the two germline ends. Germline V gene data show CDR1 as SGHDT and CDR2 as YYEEEE. The CDR3 DNA sequence: TGTGCCAGCAGCCGAGCGGGGGGGAACAATCAGCCCCAGCATTTT. This translates into CASSRAGGNNQPQHF.

The chain has TRBV5-1 and TRBJ2-1; 10 bases map to TRBD2. V lost 4 bases to trimming and J lost 5 bases; unmatched junction nucleotides: 6. The germline V gene encodes CDR1 SGHRS and CDR2 YFSETQ. The CDR3 has 15 residues. The DNA for the CDR3 is TGCGCCAGCAGCGTCCTAGCGGGGGCCGACAATGAGCAGTTCTTC. Its protein product is CASSVLAGADNEQFF.

CDR3 sequence reads: CASSLGRVGDTQYF. The CDR3 DNA reads TGTGCCAGCAGCCTGGGCAGGGTCGGAGATACGCAGTATTTT. The chain uses TRBV7-3 and TRBJ2-3, with D perhaps TRBD1 (5 bases). Trimming left V 5 bases short and J 5 bases short, with 14 bases between. The CDR3 consists of 14 residues. CDR1 and CDR2 from the germline V gene are SGHTA and FQGTGA. Based on the CDR3 plus reference TRBV7-3 and TRBJ2-3, the full variable domain is GAGVSQTPSNKVTEKGKYVELRCDPISGHTALYWYRQSLGQGPEFLIYFQGTGAADDSGLPNDRFFAVRPEGSVSTLKIQRTERGDSAVYLCASSLGRVGDTQYFGPGTRLTVL.

The chain has TRBV18 and TRBJ2-7; the match to TRBD2 covers 11 bases. V lost 3 bases to trimming and J lost 2 bases; unmatched junction nucleotides: 3. The V gene's germline CDR1 is KGHSH and CDR2 LQKENI. The CDR3 runs to 15 residues. As DNA, the CDR3 is TGTGCCAGCTCACCTAGACTAGCGGGGACCTACGAGCAGTACTTC. Protein product: CASSPRLAGTYEQYF.

The rearrangement links TRBV11-3 to TRBJ2-1; TRBD2 is a possible D gene (7 bases). There are 15 residues in the CDR3. V lost 5 bases, J lost 4 bases, and 15 bases lay in between. Germline loops: CDR1 SGHNT, CDR2 YENEEA. The CDR3 DNA reads TGTGCCAGCAGCGATGGGGGGGGCGCGTACAATGAGCAGTTCTTC. Residues: CASSDGGGAYNEQFF.

In this sample, this clone turned up a few times. V usage is TRBV5-4 and J usage is TRBJ2-7; TRBD2 matches at 11 bases. V shed 1 base, J shed 2 bases, and the junction held 5 bases outside the gene matches. The CDR3 spans 16 residues. Germline-derived CDR1 and CDR2 are SGHNT and YYREEE (reference sequence). CDR3 sequence: CASSLLLAGDTYEQYF. Written as DNA, the CDR3 is TGTGCCAGCAGCTTGTTACTAGCGGGGGACACCTACGAGCAGTACTTC.

The CDR3 reads CASSDGRKGDGYTF. The CDR3 coding sequence is TGTGCCAGCAGTGATGGCAGGAAGGGGGATGGCTACACCTTC. The chain couples TRBV2 to TRBJ1-2; D perhaps matches TRBD1 (6 bases). Per the germline V gene, CDR1 is SNHLY and CDR2 is FYNNEI. The V and J ends lost 3 bases and 6 bases respectively, with 14 bases between them. The CDR3 is 14 residues long.

The V and J genes are TRBV2 and TRBJ2-2; 14 nucleotides align to TRBD2. The germline V gene encodes CDR1 SNHLY and CDR2 FYNNEI. With 5 bases clipped from V and 4 bases from J, the junction kept 3 bases outside the gene matches. This CDR3 region has 16 residues. CDR3 sequence (DNA): TGTGCCAGCAGTCGACTAGCGGGGGGGCCCACCGGGGAGCTGTTTTTT. Encoded protein: CASSRLAGGPTGELFF.

The chain uses TRBV9 and TRBJ2-5, with D maybe TRBD1 (6 bases). Trimming pared 2 bases from V and 3 bases from J, leaving 11 bases between. This CDR3 spans 14 amino acids. Germline CDR1 reads SGDLS; CDR2 reads YYNGEE. The CDR3 spells CASSVNAGEETQYF. The CDR3 DNA reads as TGTGCCAGCAGCGTTAATGCAGGGGAAGAGACCCAGTACTTC.

The chain joins TRBV19 to TRBJ2-2, with 8 bases identical to TRBD2. V lost 3 bases and J lost 3; bases outside the gene matches: 6. Germline assignment: CDR1 LNHDA and CDR2 SQIVND (reference sequence). This CDR3 is built from 16 residues. CDR3 sequence (DNA): TGTGCCAGTAGTATCGGGAGGGGCCGGGACACCGGGGAGCTGTTTTTT. Its protein product is CASSIGRGRDTGELFF.

This clone was counted once. This chain joins TRBV6-5 and TRBJ1-2, with D maybe TRBD1 (6 bases). The V gene's germline CDR1 is MNHEY and CDR2 SVGAGI. Trimming pared 5 bases from V and 3 bases from J, leaving 10 bases between. This CDR3 has 13 residues. CDR3 loop: CASSGAGDYGYTF. CDR3 nucleotides: TGTGCCAGCAGTGGGGCAGGGGACTATGGCTACACCTTC.

The CDR3 nucleotides are TGTGCCAGCAGCGACAGGGTGATCAGCAATGAGCAGTTCTTC. Amino acid sequence: CASSDRVISNEQFF. The chain recombines TRBV7-2 with TRBJ2-1, with TRBD1 matching over 7 bases. Looked up from germline, CDR1 is SGHTA and CDR2 is FQGNSA. There are 14 residues in the CDR3. J gave up 6 bases and V 5 bases, and 7 bases lay outside the gene matches.

Only a few counts were recorded for this clone. V and J are TRBV11-3 and TRBJ2-7; 7 bases are a match to TRBD2. This CDR3 comprises 14 residues. Trimming at V came to 5 bases and at J to 5 bases, leaving 9 bases not matched to a gene. CDR1 is SGHNT and CDR2 is YENEEA in the germline V gene. CDR3 residues: CASSNREEPHEQYF. DNA for the CDR3: TGTGCCAGCAGCAACCGGGAGGAACCCCACGAGCAGTACTTC.